These 28 T cell receptor beta chains originate from one sample sequenced in a study of T-cell reconstitution after alpha-beta-depleted transplantation in children. Unique molecular identifiers tagged the TCRbeta library. TCRdb called the PCR reads again in MiXCR, with one record for every CDR3 protein. The repertoire has about 360,000 distinct CDR3 sequences, about 14% of them found once; the top ten carry roughly 4.5%. Material: PBMCs, obtained from the stem cell graft. The source is a human donor who donated a stem cell graft to a child with Fanconi anemia.

This clonotype was counted a few times. The CDR3 DNA sequence: TGTGCCAGCAGCTTAGTGACTAGCAGGACGACCCAGTACTTC. It yields the protein CASSLVTSRTTQYF. The chain combines TRBV7-8 with TRBJ2-5; 7 bases are shared with TRBD2. The length of the CDR3 is 14 residues. The junction had 6 bases not matched to a gene; V was cut back by 1 base and J by 7 bases. The germline CDR1 and CDR2 sequences are SGHVS and FQNEAQ.

This clonotype was counted at least ten times. The chain uses TRBV29-1 and TRBJ1-4; TRBD1 might be the D (6 bases). Germline V gene lookup returns CDR1 SQVTM and CDR2 ANQGSEA. CDR3 length: 11 residues. Between the trimmed V and J ends, which lost 2 bases and 15 bases, there was a span of 13 bases. CDR3 amino acids: CSVESGGMVFF. The CDR3 DNA reads as TGCAGCGTTGAAAGCGGGGGCATGGTGTTTTTT.

The chain uses TRBV3-1 and TRBJ2-1; the D gene is possibly TRBD1 (9 bases). Germline values: CDR1 LGHDT, CDR2 YNNKEL (reference sequence). CDR3 length equals 18 residues. V shed 8 bases and J shed 0 bases, with 23 bases lying between them. CDR3 DNA: TGTGCCAGCTCGGGGGGGACAGGGCAATTTTTCTCCTACAATGAGCAGTTCTTC. Protein: CASSGGTGQFFSYNEQFF.

The rearrangement links TRBV5-6 to TRBJ2-1; D tentatively fits TRBD1 or TRBD2 (5 bases each). Germline loops: CDR1 SGHDT, CDR2 YYEEEE. The V end was cut by 5 bases, the J end by 8 bases, with 17 bases between. The CDR3 is 14 residues long. The CDR3 bases are TGTGCCAGCAGTCTACCAGGGCTAGCTTATGAGCAGTTCTTC. It translates to CASSLPGLAYEQFF.

The chain is built from TRBV4-2 and TRBJ2-6; D perhaps matches TRBD2 (6 bases). The CDR3 is 17 amino acids. The germline V and J ends were trimmed by 0 bases and 3 bases, with 12 bases remaining between them. The germline CDR1 and CDR2 sequences are LGHNA and YNFKEQ. The CDR3 region has the DNA TGTGCCAGCAGCCAAGAATTTTCGGGGGATGGGGCCAACGTCCTGACTTTC. It is translated as CASSQEFSGDGANVLTF.

The chain recombines TRBV6-1 with TRBJ1-1, with D possibly being TRBD1 (5 bases). V lost 10 bases and J lost 1, with 13 bases in between. From germline, CDR1 is MNHNS and CDR2 SASEGT. The CDR3 contains 13 residues. The CDR3 spells CATQRGPNTEAFF. As DNA, the CDR3 is TGTGCCACCCAACGGGGACCGAACACTGAAGCTTTCTTT.

This clonotype turned up a few times. This chain joins TRBV12-3 or TRBV12-4 and TRBJ1-2; D perhaps matches TRBD1 (6 bases). V lost 5 bases, J lost 7 bases, and 14 bases lay in between. The CDR3 totals 13 residues. The CDR3 protein is CASSGGPTSGYTF. The CDR3 DNA reads TGTGCCAGCAGTGGGGGGCCCACGAGTGGCTACACCTTC.

This chain connects TRBV30 to TRBJ1-1, with D perhaps TRBD1 (6 bases). V was shortened by 7 bases and J by 0 bases, with 12 bases between the two germline ends. The length of the CDR3 is 13 residues. CDR1 is GTSNPN and CDR2 is SVGIG in the germline V gene (reference sequence). CDR3 protein: CASDSYLNTEAFF. The DNA for the CDR3 is TGTGCCTCGGACAGTTACTTGAACACTGAAGCTTTCTTT.

This clonotype was recorded at least ten times. V usage is TRBV28 and J usage is TRBJ1-2, with D possibly being TRBD1 (6 bases). The CDR3 contains 12 residues. CDR1 and CDR2 (germline): MDHEN, SYDVKM. Trimming stripped 3 bases from V and 5 bases from J, with 7 bases between. Here the CDR3 DNA reads TGTGCCAGCAGTTTGACAGGTTATGGCTACACCTTC. Translated: CASSLTGYGYTF.

This clonotype was counted at least ten times. The chain uses TRBV7-9 and TRBJ1-2, with D perhaps TRBD1 (5 bases). The CDR3 is 14 residues long. With 2 bases removed from V and 7 bases from J, the gap between germline ends came to 14 bases. Germline V lookup: CDR1 SEHNR, CDR2 FQNEAQ (reference sequence). CDR3 region: CASSLRGADGGYTF. The DNA of the CDR3 is TGTGCCAGCAGCTTAAGAGGGGCAGATGGTGGCTACACCTTC.

This clonotype has a count of ten or more. J is TRBJ2-5 and V is TRBV29-1, with D perhaps TRBD2 (5 bases). Germline V gene data show CDR1 as SQVTM and CDR2 as ANQGSEA. The CDR3 sequence is 11 residues long. Trimming stripped 8 bases from V and 3 bases from J, with 10 bases between. For the CDR3, the DNA is TGCAGCCTCCGGGAAAAAGAGACCCAGTACTTC. This encodes CSLREKETQYF.

The chain combines TRBV4-3 with TRBJ2-2, with 8 bases identical to TRBD2. The CDR3 contains 17 residues. Per germline, CDR1 LGHNA and CDR2 YSLEER. J gave up 0 bases and V 4 bases, and 7 bases lay outside the gene matches. CDR3 DNA sequence: TGCGCCAGCAGCCGAGCCAGCGGGGGAGCGAACACCGGGGAGCTGTTTTTT. Translation: CASSRASGGANTGELFF.

Points on this clonotype: A read error may produce the germline difference seen at one junction end. The chain links TRBV11-1 to TRBJ1-1; possibly TRBD1 for D (5 bases). CDR1 is SGHAT, CDR2 FQDESV, per germline (reference sequence). CDR3 length: 16 amino acids. The CDR3 DNA reads as TGTGTCAGCAGCTTGGGGGAGATGAAGGGAAACACTGAAGCTTTCTTT. Residues: CVSSLGEMKGNTEAFF. The full variable domain, with the rest looked up from reference TRBV11-1 and TRBJ1-1, is EAEVAQSPRYKITEKSQAVAFWCDPISGHATLYWYRQILGQGPELLVQFQDESVVDDSQLPKDRFSAERLKGVDSTLKIQPAELGDSAMYLCVSSLGEMKGNTEAFFGQGTRLTVV.

This clonotype was seen repeatedly, ten times or more. V is TRBV4-3 and J is TRBJ1-6, with 8 bases lining up with TRBD1. Germline lookup yields CDR1 LGHNA and CDR2 YSLEER. The CDR3 contains 13 residues. V was clipped by 6 bases and J by 10 bases; unmatched bases: 5. Written as DNA, the CDR3 is TGCGCCAGCAGGACAGGGGAGGGGTCACCCCTCCACTTT. Residues: CASRTGEGSPLHF.

The CDR3 DNA follows: TGTGCCATCAGTGGGGGGACATCTGACACTGAAGCTTTCTTT. This gives the protein CAISGGTSDTEAFF. This rearrangement joins TRBV10-3 to TRBJ1-1; D is possibly TRBD1 (6 bases). Trimming shortened V by 4 bases and J by 3 bases, and 12 bases separated the two germline ends. The CDR3 loop spans 14 amino acids. Germline CDR1 reads ENHRY; CDR2 reads SYGVKD.

This clonotype has ten or more counts. This rearrangement joins TRBV11-2 to TRBJ2-7; D is unclear. This CDR3 region has 12 residues. V lost 4 bases, J lost 3 bases, and 7 bases lay in between. Looked up from germline, CDR1 is SGHAT and CDR2 is FQNNGV. The CDR3 loop reads CASSSDGYEQYV. The CDR3 coding sequence is TGTGCCAGCAGCTCGGACGGCTACGAGCAGTACGTC.

The chain uses TRBV7-9 and TRBJ2-7, with D perhaps matching TRBD1 (5 bases). The V and J ends lost 1 base and 6 bases respectively, with 13 bases between them. The CDR3 contains 14 residues. CDR1 SEHNR and CDR2 FQNEAQ come from the germline V gene (reference sequence). DNA for the CDR3: TGTGCCAGCAGCTTAGGGGGCCTCGCATCCGAGCAGTACTTC. This sequence encodes CASSLGGLASEQYF.

V gene TRBV10-1 combines with J gene TRBJ2-4; perhaps TRBD1 as D (6 bases). Germline values: CDR1 WNHNN, CDR2 SYGVQD (reference sequence). V lost 2 bases and J lost 6, with 8 bases in between. This CDR3 region has 13 residues. CDR3 amino acids: CASSEGRGNIQYF. The CDR3 nucleotides are TGCGCCAGCAGTGAGGGCAGGGGAAACATTCAGTACTTC.

The chain recombines TRBV20-1 with TRBJ2-2; TRBD1 might be the D (5 bases). Trimming stripped 3 bases from V and 7 bases from J, with 9 bases between. The germline V gene has CDR1 DFQATT and CDR2 SNEGSKA (reference sequence). The length of the CDR3 is 12 residues. The CDR3 sequence is CSARAGHGELFF. In nucleotides, the CDR3 is TGCAGTGCTAGGGCAGGGCACGGGGAGCTGTTTTTT.

The V gene is TRBV6-2 or TRBV6-3, the J gene TRBJ2-7; 7 positions match TRBD1. This CDR3 has 13 amino acids. CDR1 and CDR2 (germline): MNHEY, SVGEGT. The V gene end was trimmed by 6 bases and the J gene end by 7 bases; junction bases not matched to a gene: 9. The CDR3 is CASRRQGTGEQYV. In DNA, the CDR3 is TGTGCCAGCAGAAGACAGGGTACTGGGGAGCAGTACGTC.

This clonotype was detected many times. The chain combines TRBV20-1 with TRBJ2-1, with D perhaps assigned TRBD1 or TRBD2 (7 bases each). CDR1 and CDR2 (germline): DFQATT, SNEGSKA (reference sequence). V lost 6 bases and J lost 6, with 21 bases in between. There are 15 residues in the CDR3. CDR3 protein: CSARGGLDFINEQFF. The CDR3 DNA follows: TGCAGTGCCAGGGGGGGACTGGACTTTATCAATGAGCAGTTCTTC.

The table lists this clonotype with a few counts. The V and J genes are TRBV16 and TRBJ2-6, with 8 bases that match TRBD1. The trim removed 4 bases at V and 0 bases at J, leaving 8 bases unmatched. The CDR3 sequence is 18 residues long. CDR1 is KGHSY, CDR2 FQNENV, per germline. Here the CDR3 DNA reads TGTGCCAGCAGCCGAGTTAGGACAGGGATCTCTGGGGCCAACGTCCTGACTTTC. Encoded protein: CASSRVRTGISGANVLTF.

The table lists this clonotype with many counts. The J gene is TRBJ1-1, the V gene TRBV20-1; the match to TRBD1 covers 10 bases. Trimming took 1 base from V and 6 from J; bases not matched to a gene: 2. The CDR3 spans 13 residues. CDR1 and CDR2 from the germline V gene are DFQATT and SNEGSKA (reference sequence). CDR3 in amino acids: CSARATGGSEAFF. The DNA of the CDR3 is TGCAGTGCTAGAGCGACAGGGGGCTCTGAAGCTTTCTTT.

The chain recombines TRBV7-2 with TRBJ2-1; 9 positions agree with TRBD2. The germline CDR1 and CDR2 sequences are SGHTA and FQGNSA. This CDR3 has 16 amino acids. J gave up 9 bases and V 4 bases, and 13 bases lay outside the gene matches. Here the CDR3 DNA reads TGTGCCAGCAGCTCCCCCGAAAGCGGGGGGTGGGGTGAGCAGTTCTTC. Translating it yields CASSSPESGGWGEQFF.

This clonotype has ten or more counts. V and J are TRBV7-2 and TRBJ1-6, with D unresolved. Germline V gene data show CDR1 as SGHTA and CDR2 as FQGNSA. Trimming shortened V by 3 bases and J by 7 bases, and 10 bases separated the two germline ends. There are 14 residues in the CDR3. The CDR3 sequence is CASSLAARNSPLHF. The CDR3 DNA follows: TGTGCCAGCAGCTTGGCAGCAAGGAATTCACCCCTCCACTTT.

This rearrangement joins TRBV5-1 to TRBJ1-3; D is unclear. With 2 bases removed from V and 0 bases from J, the gap between germline ends came to 12 bases. The CDR3 extends over 16 amino acids. In germline, CDR1 is SGHRS, CDR2 YFSETQ. As DNA, the CDR3 is TGCGCCAGCAGCTTTGAGGCCCGAAGCTCTGGAAACACCATATATTTT. This gives the protein CASSFEARSSGNTIYF.

This clonotype showed up just a few times. The chain carries TRBV29-1 and TRBJ1-2, with D unresolved. The CDR3 has 11 residues. The V end lost 8 bases, the J end lost 6 bases, and 13 bases lay between the germline ends. CDR1 is SQVTM and CDR2 is ANQGSEA in the germline V gene. The CDR3 spells CSFSIGDGYTF. The DNA for the CDR3 is TGCAGCTTCTCAATTGGGGATGGCTACACCTTC.

There are a few counts of this clonotype. The V and J genes are TRBV15 and TRBJ1-1; weak D call: TRBD1 (6 bases). CDR1 and CDR2 (germline): LNHNV, YYDKDF (reference sequence). This CDR3 is built from 15 residues. V lost 5 bases and J 0 bases, leaving 13 bases between the germline ends. The CDR3 region is CATSPEDSMNTEAFF. The CDR3 coding sequence is TGTGCCACCAGCCCCGAGGACAGCATGAACACTGAAGCTTTCTTT.